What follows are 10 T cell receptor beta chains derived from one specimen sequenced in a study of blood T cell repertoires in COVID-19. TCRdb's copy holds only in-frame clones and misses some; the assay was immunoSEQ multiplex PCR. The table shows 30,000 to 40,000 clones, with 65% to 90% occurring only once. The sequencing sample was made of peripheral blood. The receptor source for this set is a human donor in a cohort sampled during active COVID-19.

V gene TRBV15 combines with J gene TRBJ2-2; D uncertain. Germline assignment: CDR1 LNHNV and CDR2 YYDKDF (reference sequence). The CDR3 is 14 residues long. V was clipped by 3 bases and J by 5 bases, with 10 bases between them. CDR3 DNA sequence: TGTGCCACCAGCAGGGTCCCCACTACCGGGGAGCTGTTTTTT. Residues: CATSRVPTTGELFF.

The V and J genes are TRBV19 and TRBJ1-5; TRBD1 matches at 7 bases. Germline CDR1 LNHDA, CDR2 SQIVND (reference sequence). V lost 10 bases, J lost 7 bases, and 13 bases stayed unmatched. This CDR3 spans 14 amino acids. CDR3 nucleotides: TGTGCCACCGCCCCGACAGGGATCAACCAGCCCCAGCATTTT. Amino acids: CATAPTGINQPQHF.

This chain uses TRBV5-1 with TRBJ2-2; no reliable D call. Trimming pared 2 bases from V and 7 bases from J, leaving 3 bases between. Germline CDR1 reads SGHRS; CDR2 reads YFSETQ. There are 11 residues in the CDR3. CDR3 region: CASSFGGELFF. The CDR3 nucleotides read TGCGCCAGCAGCTTCGGCGGGGAGCTGTTTTTT.

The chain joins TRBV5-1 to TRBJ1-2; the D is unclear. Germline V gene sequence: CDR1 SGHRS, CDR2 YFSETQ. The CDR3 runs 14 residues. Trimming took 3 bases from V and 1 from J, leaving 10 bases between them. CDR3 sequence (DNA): TGCGCCAGCAGCTCCGTACATGTTAACTATGGCTACACCTTC. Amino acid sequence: CASSSVHVNYGYTF.

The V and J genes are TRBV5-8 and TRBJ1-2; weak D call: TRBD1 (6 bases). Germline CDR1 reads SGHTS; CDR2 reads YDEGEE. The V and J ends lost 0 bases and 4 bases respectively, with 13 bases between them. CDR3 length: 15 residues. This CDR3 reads CASSLVDRTLYGYTF. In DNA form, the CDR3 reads TGTGCCAGCAGCTTGGTCGACAGGACCCTCTATGGCTACACCTTC.

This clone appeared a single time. CDR3 nucleotide sequence: TGCGCCAGCAGCTTGGGTTACGGGAACAATCAGCCCCAGCATTTT. As protein: CASSLGYGNNQPQHF. This chain connects TRBV5-1 to TRBJ1-5; no firm D call. This CDR3 contains 15 residues. V dropped 0 bases and J dropped 3 bases, with 10 bases sitting between them. Germline V CDR1 and CDR2: SGHRS, YFSETQ. Looking up the rest from reference TRBV5-1 and TRBJ1-5 gives the full variable domain: KAGVTQTPRYLIKTRGQQVTLSCSPISGHRSVSWYQQTPGQGLQFLFEYFSETQRNKGNFPGRFSGRQFSNSRSEMNVSTLELGDSALYLCASSLGYGNNQPQHFGDGTRLSIL.

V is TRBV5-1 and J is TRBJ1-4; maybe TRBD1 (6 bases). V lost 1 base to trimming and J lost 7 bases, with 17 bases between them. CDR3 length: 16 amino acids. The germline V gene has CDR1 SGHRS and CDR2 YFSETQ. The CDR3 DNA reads TGCGCCAGCAGCTTGACCGGCGGGGGCTCGAGTGAAAAACTGTTTTTT. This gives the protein CASSLTGGGSSEKLFF.

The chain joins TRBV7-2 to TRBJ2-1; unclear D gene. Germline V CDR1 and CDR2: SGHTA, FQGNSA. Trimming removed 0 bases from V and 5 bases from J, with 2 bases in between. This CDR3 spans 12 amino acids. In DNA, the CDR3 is TGTGCCAGCAGCTTAGCCAACAATGAGCAGTTCTTC. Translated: CASSLANNEQFF.

In DNA form, the CDR3 reads TGTGCCTGGAGTGCCCTATCCGGGACTCCAGGGACCCAGTACTTC. This codes for CAWSALSGTPGTQYF. The chain has TRBV30 and TRBJ2-5; D perhaps matches TRBD2 (6 bases). The V gene lost 1 base and the J gene lost 7 bases, with 19 bases spanning the gap. Looked up from germline, CDR1 is GTSNPN and CDR2 is SVGIG (reference sequence). The CDR3 has 15 amino acids.

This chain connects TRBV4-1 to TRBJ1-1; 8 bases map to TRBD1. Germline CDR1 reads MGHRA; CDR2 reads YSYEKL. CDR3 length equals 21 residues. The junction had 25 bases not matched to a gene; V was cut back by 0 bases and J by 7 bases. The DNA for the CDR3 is TGCGCCAGCAGCCAAGAAAGGGGGGGGCTTCGACAGGGGCGAGTGGGCCTTGAAGCTTTCTTT. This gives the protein CASSQERGGLRQGRVGLEAFF.